These 25 T cell receptor beta chains originate from one sample sequenced in a study of blood T cell repertoires in COVID-19. Data came from immunoSEQ multiplex PCR; TCRdb stores just in-frame clones and leaves some out. The sample lists 210,000 or so clones; 70% to 85% were seen once. Sequencing used peripheral blood. These TCRs come from a woman of 80 years or more with COVID-19, enrolled during active disease.

V gene TRBV5-4 combines with J gene TRBJ1-1; no firm D call. V gave up 2 bases and J gave up 0 bases, with 8 bases separating them. There are 14 residues in the CDR3. Germline assignment: CDR1 SGHNT and CDR2 YYREEE (reference sequence). The CDR3 nucleotides are TGTGCCAGCAGCTTCGTTGACATGAACACTGAAGCTTTCTTT. Translation: CASSFVDMNTEAFF.

The V call is TRBV3-1 (or the pseudogene TRBV3-2), the J call TRBJ2-3, with a weak D call TRBD1 (5 bases). There are 14 residues in the CDR3. CDR1 LGHDT and CDR2 YNNKEL come from the germline V gene (reference sequence). V lost 6 bases and J lost 5, with 15 bases in between. CDR3 coding DNA: TGTGCCAGCAGGCAGGGCGTCAGTAGAGATACGCAGTATTTT. Translated: CASRQGVSRDTQYF.

The V gene is TRBV5-1, the J gene TRBJ2-7, with 8 positions matching TRBD1. The CDR3 spans 13 residues. Germline-derived CDR1 and CDR2 are SGHRS and YFSETQ. V lost 2 bases and J lost 3; bases outside the gene matches: 1. This CDR3 is CASSFDRGYEQYF. The CDR3 nucleotides read TGCGCCAGCAGCTTCGACAGGGGCTACGAGCAGTACTTC. The full variable domain, its missing parts supplied by reference TRBV5-1 and TRBJ2-7, is KAGVTQTPRYLIKTRGQQVTLSCSPISGHRSVSWYQQTPGQGLQFLFEYFSETQRNKGNFPGRFSGRQFSNSRSEMNVSTLELGDSALYLCASSFDRGYEQYFGPGTRLTVT.

DNA of the CDR3: TGCGCCAGCAGCCGACTAGCGGGGGGTTTGGCAGATACGCAGTATTTT. Protein sequence: CASSRLAGGLADTQYF. The chain joins TRBV4-1 to TRBJ2-3; 13 nucleotides match TRBD2. The CDR3 covers 16 residues. The V segment lost 4 bases and the J segment 4 bases; nucleotides outside the gene matches: 5. From germline, CDR1 is MGHRA and CDR2 YSYEKL.

This clone was seen more than once but under ten times. The chain carries TRBV25-1 and TRBJ2-7; D might be TRBD2 (5 bases). The CDR3 length is 15 residues. V lost 6 bases to trimming and J lost 7 bases, with 22 bases between them. Germline V lookup: CDR1 MGHDK, CDR2 SYGVNS. The CDR3 coding sequence is TGTGCCAGCAGCCCAATCGAAGCGGATACGCATGAGCAGTACTTC. Protein: CASSPIEADTHEQYF.

The chain employs TRBV5-1 and TRBJ2-4, with TRBD2 identical over 13 bases. This CDR3 has 14 amino acids. Trimming removed 4 bases from V and 6 bases from J; junction bases left unmatched: 1. Germline V gene sequence: CDR1 SGHRS, CDR2 YFSETQ. CDR3 nucleotides: TGCGCCAGCAGCCGGACTAGCGGGAGAAACATTCAGTACTTC. As protein: CASSRTSGRNIQYF.

The chain carries TRBV2 and TRBJ2-1; 8 nucleotides align to TRBD2. The CDR3 has 14 amino acids. With 4 bases clipped from V and 12 bases from J, the junction kept 11 bases outside the gene matches. The germline gives CDR1 SNHLY, CDR2 FYNNEI. CDR3: CASSVGRGDAGQFF. The CDR3 bases are TGTGCCAGCAGTGTAGGGCGGGGGGATGCTGGGCAGTTCTTC.

The chain employs TRBV21-1 and TRBJ2-7; the D call TRBD2 from the table was never checked on the DNA. TRBV21-1 is an annotated pseudogene. This CDR3 region has 15 residues. CDR3 coding DNA: TGTGCCAGCAGCAAAAAAAATGCTAGCGGGTACGAGCAGTACTTC. Amino acid sequence: CASSKKNASGYEQYF.

The rearrangement links TRBV2 to TRBJ2-5; D is perhaps TRBD2 (5 bases). The CDR3 runs to 14 residues. Trimming took off 10 bases at V and 5 bases at J, with 20 bases between the two ends. The V gene's germline CDR1 is SNHLY and CDR2 FYNNEI. In nucleotides, the CDR3 is TGTGCCACAACTTCACGGGGTCTGAGGGAGACCCAGTACTTC. This encodes CATTSRGLRETQYF.

The V gene is TRBV15, the J gene TRBJ2-7, with a possible D match to TRBD1 (7 bases). Germline values: CDR1 LNHNV, CDR2 YYDKDF (reference sequence). CDR3 size: 15 residues. Between the trimmed V and J ends, which lost 1 base and 6 bases, there was a span of 16 bases. CDR3 in amino acids: CATSRARRQGGEQYF. The CDR3 DNA sequence: TGTGCCACCAGCAGAGCTAGGAGACAGGGAGGCGAGCAGTACTTC.

V usage is TRBV6-5 and J usage is TRBJ2-7, with D perhaps TRBD1 (6 bases). The germline gives CDR1 MNHEY, CDR2 SVGAGI. Trimming removed 7 bases from V and 6 bases from J, with 16 bases in between. This CDR3 has 13 amino acids. This chain's CDR3 is CASTEQDRSEQYF. CDR3 nucleotide sequence: TGTGCCAGCACCGAACAGGACAGAAGCGAGCAGTACTTC.

The V call is TRBV21-1, the J call TRBJ2-3; whether TRBD2, the table's D call, matches the DNA was not checked. TRBV21-1 is described as a pseudogene. The CDR3 extends over 19 amino acids. The CDR3 is CASINYKGKKRGGTDTQYF. The CDR3 nucleotides are TGTGCCAGCATCAACTATAAGGGGAAGAAACGGGGGGGCACAGATACGCAGTATTTT.

The CDR3 DNA reads TGTGCCAGCAGTCCCCGGAACACCGGGGAGCTGTTTTTT. Translating it yields CASSPRNTGELFF. V and J are TRBV3-1 (or the pseudogene TRBV3-2) and TRBJ2-2; D unresolved. Germline loops: CDR1 LGHDT, CDR2 YNNKEL (reference sequence). The V gene lost 6 bases and the J gene lost 1 base, with 6 bases spanning the gap. The length of the CDR3 is 13 residues.

This clone was detected a few times. The gene calls are TRBV19 and TRBJ2-6; D gene ambiguous. The CDR3 runs 15 residues. The germline V gene encodes CDR1 LNHDA and CDR2 SQIVND (reference sequence). The V end was cut by 5 bases, the J end by 0 bases, with 8 bases between. Here the CDR3 reads CASSLQASGANVLTF. Written as DNA, the CDR3 is TGTGCCAGTAGTTTGCAGGCCTCTGGGGCCAACGTCCTGACTTTC.

Here the CDR3 DNA reads TGTGCCACCGGTAGGGGACTAGTCCTTTACGAGCAGTACTTC. The encoded protein is CATGRGLVLYEQYF. The chain couples TRBV27 to TRBJ2-7; the match to TRBD2 covers 8 bases. V shed 10 bases, J shed 4 bases, and the junction held 12 bases outside the gene matches. The germline V gene has CDR1 MNHEY and CDR2 SMNVEV (reference sequence). The CDR3 spans 14 residues.

This chain joins TRBV3-1 (or the pseudogene TRBV3-2) and TRBJ2-1; 11 nucleotides agree with TRBD2. The J segment lost 4 bases and the V segment lost 5 bases, leaving 7 bases of the junction unmatched. This CDR3 region has 16 residues. Germline V gives CDR1 LGHDT, CDR2 YNNKEL (reference sequence). CDR3: CASSEGLADPYNEQFF. Here the CDR3 DNA reads TGTGCCAGCAGCGAGGGACTAGCGGATCCTTACAATGAGCAGTTCTTC.

The chain recombines TRBV28 with TRBJ1-5; 7 nucleotides line up with TRBD1. Germline values: CDR1 MDHEN, CDR2 SYDVKM. V dropped 6 bases and J dropped 6; count of bases not matched to a gene: 8. The CDR3 contains 14 residues. The CDR3 coding sequence is TGTGCCAGCAGGCCGACAGGGTCTAGTCAGCCCCAGCATTTT. This codes for CASRPTGSSQPQHF.

The CDR3 spells CASSRTSGRPEQYF. CDR3 in DNA: TGTGCCAGCAGCCGGACTAGCGGGAGGCCCGAGCAGTACTTC. The chain joins TRBV14 to TRBJ2-7; TRBD2 aligns across 14 bases. The CDR3 is made up of 14 amino acids. The V and J ends lost 4 bases and 6 bases, in that order; junction bases with no gene match: 2. Germline CDR1 and CDR2: SGHDN and FVKESK.

This clone appeared a few times. The J gene is TRBJ1-1, the V gene TRBV6-5, with 7 bases matching TRBD1. Germline V gene sequence: CDR1 MNHEY, CDR2 SVGAGI. With 7 bases clipped from V and 4 bases from J, the junction kept 12 bases outside the gene matches. This CDR3 region has 15 residues. In nucleotides, the CDR3 is TGTGCCAGCACCGAAACTACAGGGGCGGGCACTGAAGCTTTCTTT. Encoded protein: CASTETTGAGTEAFF.

This chain connects TRBV6-1 to TRBJ2-2; D gene ambiguous. Trimming stripped 2 bases from V and 5 bases from J, with 9 bases between. Germline values: CDR1 MNHNS, CDR2 SASEGT. The CDR3 runs to 14 residues. CDR3 nucleotides: TGTGCCAGCAGTGAACAGGTTACTACCGGGGAGCTGTTTTTT. This sequence encodes CASSEQVTTGELFF.

Here the CDR3 DNA reads TGTGCCAGCAGCTTAGGGCCTAAGGGGGAGACCCAGTACTTC. Its protein is CASSLGPKGETQYF. The chain is built from TRBV5-5 and TRBJ2-5; the D gene is possibly TRBD1 (5 bases). The V end was cut by 2 bases, the J end by 5 bases, with 13 bases between. The germline V gene encodes CDR1 SGHKS and CDR2 YYEKEE (reference sequence). CDR3 length equals 14 residues.

The chain has TRBV6-6 and TRBJ1-2; 11 bases line up with TRBD1. The V segment lost 8 bases and the J segment 3 bases; nucleotides outside the gene matches: 2. Germline-derived CDR1 and CDR2 are MNHNY and SVGAGI (reference sequence). This CDR3 is built from 13 residues. The DNA for the CDR3 is TGTGCCAGCGGGACAGGGGGTGACTATGGCTACACCTTC. Translating gives CASGTGGDYGYTF.

The genes are TRBV5-4 and TRBJ1-2, with 9 bases lining up with TRBD1. The CDR3 runs 15 residues. CDR1 is SGHNT, CDR2 YYREEE, per germline (reference sequence). Trimming at V came to 6 bases and at J to 0 bases, leaving 6 bases not matched to a gene. The CDR3 loop reads CASTPWTGANYGYTF. The CDR3 nucleotides read TGTGCCAGCACCCCGTGGACAGGGGCTAACTATGGCTACACCTTC. Full variable domain (rest looked up from reference TRBV5-4 and TRBJ1-2): ETGVTQSPTHLIKTRGQQVTLRCSSQSGHNTVSWYQQALGQGPQFIFQYYREEENGRGNFPPRFSGLQFPNYSSELNVNALELDDSALYLCASTPWTGANYGYTFGSGTRLTVV.

The V and J genes are TRBV7-3 and TRBJ1-1; 7 positions agree with TRBD1. There are 14 residues in the CDR3. The germline gives CDR1 SGHTA, CDR2 FQGTGA. The V segment lost 2 bases and the J segment 1 base; nucleotides outside the gene matches: 1. CDR3 in amino acids: CASSLGTANTEAFF. CDR3 nucleotides: TGTGCCAGCAGCTTAGGGACAGCGAACACTGAAGCTTTCTTT. Filled out from reference TRBV7-3 and TRBJ1-1, the complete variable domain reads GAGVSQTPSNKVTEKGKYVELRCDPISGHTALYWYRQSLGQGPEFLIYFQGTGAADDSGLPNDRFFAVRPEGSVSTLKIQRTERGDSAVYLCASSLGTANTEAFFGQGTRLTVV.

This chain links TRBV7-9 with TRBJ2-3; D is perhaps TRBD2 (7 bases). The germline V gene has CDR1 SEHNR and CDR2 FQNEAQ (reference sequence). The CDR3 extends over 16 amino acids. Trimming removed 4 bases at V and 2 bases at J, with 16 bases between. In nucleotides, the CDR3 is TGTGCCAGCAGCTCCGCCGCCGGGGGGCCCACAGATACGCAGTATTTT. This translates into CASSSAAGGPTDTQYF.